Listed here are 8 T cell receptor beta chains from one sample, sequenced in a study of tumor and adjacent non-tumor tissue in lung cancer. RNA was extracted from bulk tissue without any cell sorting. This non-tumor lung sample came from over 3 cm beyond the tumor edge. A modified ARM-PCR protocol with three rounds of nested PCR amplified TCRbeta. TCRdb analysed the multiplex PCR reads with MiXCR anew, one entry per CDR3 protein. The sample has 90,000 to 100,000 distinct CDR3 sequences; roughly 78% are singletons. The sequenced sample consisted of distant non-tumor lung tissue. All receptors come from a man aged 60 to 69 with small cell lung cancer.

Notes on this clonotype: At one end the junction does not follow the germline gene, possibly because of a read error. This chain uses TRBV4-2 with TRBJ2-7; no reliable D call. Germline CDR1 reads LGHNA; CDR2 reads YNFKEQ. The CDR3 length is 14 residues. The CDR3 nucleotides read TGTGCCAGCAGCCAAGGTTTCGCCCCCTACGAGCAGTGCTTC. Its translation is CASSQGFAPYEQCF.

V usage is TRBV6-5 and J usage is TRBJ2-3; D is unclear. CDR3 length equals 13 residues. Germline assignment: CDR1 MNHEY and CDR2 SVGAGI. V was pared by 4 bases and J by 2 bases, with 7 bases between. In DNA, the CDR3 is TGTGCCAGCAGTTTCGTGGACACAGATACGCAGTATTTT. Its translation is CASSFVDTDTQYF.

A word on this clonotype: Since the CDR3 does not end with the conserved phenylalanine or tryptophan, this likely comes from a read error. V and J are TRBV10-2 and TRBJ2-1; perhaps TRBD1 as D (5 bases). Germline CDR1 is WSHSY and CDR2 is SAAADI. The CDR3 extends over 15 amino acids. CDR3: CASSVSGRSYNEQFL. The CDR3 nucleotides read TGCGCCAGCAGTGTGTCAGGGCGATCCTATAATGAGCAGTTCCTC.

Notes on this clonotype: The conserved closing phenylalanine or tryptophan is absent in this CDR3, likely reflecting a read error. In nucleotides, the CDR3 is TGTGCCAGCAGTTATAGCGGGAGGGTCACCGGGGAGCTGTTTTCT. It codes for CASSYSGRVTGELFS. The chain joins TRBV6-6 to TRBJ2-2; TRBD2 matches 11 bases. This CDR3 is built from 15 residues. V lost 3 bases, J lost 4 bases, and 1 base stayed unmatched. From germline, CDR1 is MNHNY and CDR2 SVGAGI (reference sequence).

Concerning this clonotype itself: A read error may produce the germline difference seen at one junction end. This sequence joins TRBV30 and TRBJ2-7; tentatively, D is TRBD1 (6 bases). Germline V CDR1 and CDR2: GTSNPN, SVGIG (reference sequence). The CDR3 consists of 12 residues. CDR3 protein: CAWKGRGYEQYF. For the CDR3, the DNA is TGTGCCTGGAAGGGCAGGGGCTACGAGCAGTATTTC.

Worth noting for this clonotype: A single base separates this from a much larger clone, so it may be a read error. V is TRBV7-9 and J is TRBJ2-1; D call uncertain. V was shortened by 5 bases and J by 9 bases, with 14 bases between the two germline ends. The V gene's germline CDR1 is SEHNR and CDR2 FQNEAQ (reference sequence). The CDR3 contains 13 residues. The CDR3 nucleotides read TGTGCCAGCAGCGCCGGCCTAACAGTTGAGCAGTTCTTC. Translated, it gives CASSAGLTVEQFF.

Points on this clonotype: At one end, the junction sequence differs from germline, possibly due to a read error. V usage is TRBV20-1 and J usage is TRBJ1-2; unclear D gene. The CDR3 length is 14 residues. The germline V gene has CDR1 DFQATT and CDR2 SNEGSKA (reference sequence). The chain's CDR3 is CSPRNLQDNYGYTF. The CDR3 nucleotides are TGCAGTCCTAGAAACCTACAAGATAACTATGGCTACACCTTC.

This clonotype has at least ten counts. The chain recombines TRBV4-1 with TRBJ2-5; weak D call: TRBD2 (5 bases). The CDR3 is made up of 13 amino acids. V dropped 6 bases and J dropped 2 bases, with 10 bases sitting between them. Germline values: CDR1 MGHRA, CDR2 YSYEKL. CDR3 in DNA: TGCGCCAGCAGGGCTAGCCCTCAAGAGACCCAGTACTTC. Protein: CASRASPQETQYF.